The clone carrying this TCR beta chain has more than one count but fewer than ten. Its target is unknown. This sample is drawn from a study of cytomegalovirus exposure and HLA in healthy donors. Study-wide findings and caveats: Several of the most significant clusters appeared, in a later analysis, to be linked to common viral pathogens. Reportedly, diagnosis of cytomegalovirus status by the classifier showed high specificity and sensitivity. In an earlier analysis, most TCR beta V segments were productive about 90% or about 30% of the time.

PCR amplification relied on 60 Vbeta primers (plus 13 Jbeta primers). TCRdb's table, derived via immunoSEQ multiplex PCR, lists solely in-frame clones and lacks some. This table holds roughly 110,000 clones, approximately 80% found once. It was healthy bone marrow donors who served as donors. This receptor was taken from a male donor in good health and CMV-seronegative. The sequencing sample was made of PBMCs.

This chain's CDR3 is CASTNGDTAYSYEQYF. CDR3 coding DNA: TGTGCCAGCACCAACGGGGACACCGCTTACTCCTACGAGCAGTACTTC. The chain employs TRBV25-1 and TRBJ2-7, with a weak D call TRBD1 (6 bases). CDR1 is MGHDK and CDR2 is SYGVNS in the germline V gene. Trimming took 7 bases from V and 0 from J, leaving 19 bases between them. This CDR3 spans 16 amino acids.